Below are 18 T cell receptor beta chains sequenced from a single sample in a study of cytomegalovirus exposure and HLA in healthy donors. Profiled with immunoSEQ multiplex PCR; TCRdb holds only in-frame clones, not every one. The sample holds 120,000 or so clones, around 86% seen once. The sequenced material came from PBMCs. Receptors were obtained from a man aged 18 to 29 in good health and CMV-seronegative.

The V and J genes are TRBV6-5 and TRBJ2-7; 8 positions agree with TRBD2. The CDR3 is 14 residues long. Germline CDR1 is MNHEY and CDR2 is SVGAGI. Trimming removed 7 bases from V and 6 bases from J; junction bases left unmatched: 11. CDR3 coding DNA: TGTGCCAGCAACCGGGGTAGCGGGGAGGGCGAGCAGTACTTC. This codes for CASNRGSGEGEQYF.

This chain joins TRBV30 and TRBJ1-2; 7 bases fit TRBD1. Germline lookup yields CDR1 GTSNPN and CDR2 SVGIG (reference sequence). This CDR3 has 13 residues. The junction had 6 bases not matched to a gene; V was cut back by 0 bases and J by 8 bases. The CDR3, as DNA: TGTGCCTGGAGTGTACAGGGGACGGAAGGCTACACCTTC. This translates into CAWSVQGTEGYTF.

The genes are TRBV2 and TRBJ2-7; 8 bases line up with TRBD1. V lost 2 bases and J lost 2; bases outside the gene matches: 8. Germline V gene sequence: CDR1 SNHLY, CDR2 FYNNEI. The CDR3 runs to 16 residues. The CDR3 DNA follows: TGTGCCAGCAGTGAATCAAAGGCAGGGGGCACCTACGAGCAGTACTTC. Translated, it gives CASSESKAGGTYEQYF.

V gene TRBV6-6 combines with J gene TRBJ1-4, with D unclear. The V end was cut by 1 base, the J end by 0 bases, with 6 bases between. The CDR3 loop spans 15 amino acids. Germline V gene lookup returns CDR1 MNHNY and CDR2 SVGAGI (reference sequence). Here the CDR3 DNA reads TGTGCCAGCAGTTACTTCAGTGCAACTAATGAAAAACTGTTTTTT. Translating it yields CASSYFSATNEKLFF.

This chain connects TRBV30 to TRBJ1-2; no clear D gene. The CDR3 sequence is 13 residues long. V was pared by 0 bases and J by 6 bases, with 11 bases between. Germline values: CDR1 GTSNPN, CDR2 SVGIG (reference sequence). The CDR3 nucleotides are TGTGCCTGGAGTGTACAAGTGGCACATGGCTACACCTTC. It specifies CAWSVQVAHGYTF.

The chain has TRBV7-8 and TRBJ1-1; D call uncertain. Trimming cost V 5 bases and J 3 bases, with 22 bases left between them. The CDR3 runs 17 residues. Germline lookup yields CDR1 SGHVS and CDR2 FQNEAQ. The CDR3, as DNA: TGTGCCAGCAGCCACACTCCGGGTTCCCCGGGAGACACTGAAGCTTTCTTT. Residues: CASSHTPGSPGDTEAFF.

The chain joins TRBV9 to TRBJ2-4; TRBD2 matches 13 bases. V gave up 4 bases and J gave up 9 bases; unmatched junction bases: 7. Germline V gives CDR1 SGDLS, CDR2 YYNGEE. The CDR3 has 15 residues. CDR3: CASSPGTSGVIIQYF. The CDR3 region has the DNA TGTGCCAGCAGCCCCGGGACTAGCGGGGTGATCATTCAGTACTTC.

This chain connects TRBV5-1 to TRBJ2-2, with a possible D match to TRBD1 (6 bases). V lost 4 bases to trimming and J lost 4 bases, with 17 bases between them. In germline, CDR1 is SGHRS, CDR2 YFSETQ. The CDR3 has 16 residues. The chain's CDR3 is CASSPALQGGTGELFF. CDR3 bases: TGCGCCAGCAGCCCCGCTCTACAGGGTGGCACCGGGGAGCTGTTTTTT. The full variable domain, its missing parts supplied by reference TRBV5-1 and TRBJ2-2, is KAGVTQTPRYLIKTRGQQVTLSCSPISGHRSVSWYQQTPGQGLQFLFEYFSETQRNKGNFPGRFSGRQFSNSRSEMNVSTLELGDSALYLCASSPALQGGTGELFFGEGSRLTVL.

The V and J genes are TRBV30 and TRBJ1-5; 7 positions agree with TRBD1. Germline CDR1 GTSNPN, CDR2 SVGIG (reference sequence). Trimming cost V 2 bases and J 2 bases; bases outside gene matches: 3. This CDR3 comprises 14 residues. Written as DNA, the CDR3 is TGTGCCTGGAGTACAGGGGCCGGCAATCAGCCCCAGCATTTT. Protein: CAWSTGAGNQPQHF. The whole variable domain, filled in from reference TRBV30 and TRBJ1-5, reads SQTIHQWPATLVQPVGSPLSLECTVEGTSNPNLYWYRQAAGRGLQLLFYSVGIGQISSEVPQNLSASRPQDRQFILSSKKLLLSDSGFYLCAWSTGAGNQPQHFGDGTRLSIL.

V is TRBV5-6 and J is TRBJ1-1, with D possibly TRBD1 on 5 matching bases. CDR1 and CDR2 from the germline V gene are SGHDT and YYEEEE. V was shortened by 4 bases and J by 4 bases, with 14 bases between the two germline ends. There are 14 residues in the CDR3. The CDR3 loop reads CASSLWAGGTEAFF. The CDR3, as DNA: TGTGCCAGCAGCCTTTGGGCGGGGGGCACTGAAGCTTTCTTT.

The chain couples TRBV7-9 to TRBJ1-1, with a weak D call TRBD1 (5 bases). The CDR3 is 15 residues long. V was cut by 5 bases and J by 0 bases, with 13 bases left in between. The germline V gene encodes CDR1 SEHNR and CDR2 FQNEAQ (reference sequence). This chain's CDR3 is CASSPKGLLNTEAFF. In DNA, the CDR3 is TGTGCCAGCAGCCCGAAGGGACTGCTGAACACTGAAGCTTTCTTT.

The rearrangement uses TRBV5-1 and TRBJ1-1, with D tentatively TRBD1 (5 bases). With 4 bases removed from V and 1 base from J, the gap between germline ends came to 11 bases. Germline V gene sequence: CDR1 SGHRS, CDR2 YFSETQ. The CDR3 length is 14 residues. DNA of the CDR3: TGCGCCAGCAGCCTGTCAGGGAAGAACACTGAAGCTTTCTTT. It translates to CASSLSGKNTEAFF.

This clone was counted only a few times. The chain employs TRBV19 and TRBJ2-7, with TRBD2 identical over 7 bases. Looked up from germline, CDR1 is LNHDA and CDR2 is SQIVND (reference sequence). J was trimmed by 7 bases and V by 9 bases; bases with no gene match: 21. The CDR3 is made up of 16 amino acids. The CDR3 sequence is CASARIAGPSSGEQYF. The CDR3 DNA reads TGTGCCAGCGCAAGGATAGCGGGTCCCTCCTCGGGAGAGCAGTACTTC.

CDR3 DNA: TGTGCCAGCAGTTTAGGACGGACAGGGTACTATGGCTACACCTTC. Translated: CASSLGRTGYYGYTF. V usage is TRBV27 and J usage is TRBJ1-2; the match to TRBD1 covers 8 bases. Germline V gene data show CDR1 as MNHEY and CDR2 as SMNVEV (reference sequence). The trim removed 2 bases at V and 3 bases at J, leaving 5 bases unmatched. The CDR3 has 15 amino acids.

CDR3 DNA sequence: TGTGCCAGCTCACGGGGGGAGAATGAAAAACTGTTTTTT. Its protein product is CASSRGENEKLFF. V usage is TRBV18 and J usage is TRBJ1-4; tentatively, D is TRBD1 (5 bases). CDR1 KGHSH and CDR2 LQKENI come from the germline V gene. CDR3 size: 13 residues. Trimming cost V 4 bases and J 5 bases, with 8 bases left between them. The whole variable domain, filled in from reference TRBV18 and TRBJ1-4, reads NAGVMQNPRHLVRRRGQEARLRCSPMKGHSHVYWYRQLPEEGLKFMVYLQKENIIDESGMPKERFSAEFPKEGPSILRIQQVVRGDSAAYFCASSRGENEKLFFGSGTQLSVL.

This clone was seen once. The genes are TRBV19 and TRBJ2-2; TRBD1 might be the D (6 bases). Between the trimmed V and J ends, which lost 4 bases and 2 bases, there was a span of 20 bases. CDR3 length: 18 amino acids. CDR1 is LNHDA and CDR2 is SQIVND in the germline V gene (reference sequence). The CDR3 loop reads CASSRGPKIRGNTGELFF. DNA of the CDR3: TGTGCCAGTAGTAGAGGTCCTAAGATCAGGGGCAACACCGGGGAGCTGTTTTTT.

This chain links TRBV13 with TRBJ2-1, with 9 bases aligning to TRBD1. Trimming removed 4 bases from V and 4 bases from J; junction bases left unmatched: 17. Germline assignment: CDR1 PRHDT and CDR2 FYEKMQ (reference sequence). The CDR3 sequence is 19 residues long. CDR3 coding DNA: TGTGCCAGCAGCTCCCGCGCGGGCATAACAGGGGGCAATTACAATGAGCAGTTCTTC. This translates into CASSSRAGITGGNYNEQFF.

The chain links TRBV2 to TRBJ1-1; 7 bases align to TRBD1. V shed 4 bases, J shed 4 bases, and the junction held 6 bases outside the gene matches. The CDR3 runs 14 residues. Germline CDR1 is SNHLY and CDR2 is FYNNEI. This chain's CDR3 is CASSGRQGSTEAFF. For the CDR3, the DNA is TGTGCCAGCAGTGGCCGACAGGGTAGCACTGAAGCTTTCTTT.